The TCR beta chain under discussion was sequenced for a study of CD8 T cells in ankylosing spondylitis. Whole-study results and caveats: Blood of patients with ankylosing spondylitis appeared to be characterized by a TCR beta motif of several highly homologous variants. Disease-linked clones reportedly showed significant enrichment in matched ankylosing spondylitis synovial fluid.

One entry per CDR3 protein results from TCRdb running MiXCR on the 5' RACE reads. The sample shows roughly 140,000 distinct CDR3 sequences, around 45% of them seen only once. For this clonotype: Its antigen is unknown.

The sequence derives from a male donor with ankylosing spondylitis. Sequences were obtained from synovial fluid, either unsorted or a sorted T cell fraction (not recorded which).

CDR3: CASSHRRGRGPYEQYF. CDR3 DNA sequence: TGTGCCAGCAGCCACCGTCGAGGTCGGGGTCCCTACGAGCAGTACTTC. This chain joins TRBV3-1 and TRBJ2-7, with D possibly TRBD2 on 5 matching bases. With 3 bases removed from V and 2 bases from J, the gap between germline ends came to 17 bases. CDR1 and CDR2 (germline): LGHDT, YNNKEL (reference sequence). The length of the CDR3 is 16 residues.